This T cell receptor beta chain was identified in a study of identical twins. Study-wide results and caveats: Diverse VJ usage suggested most zero-insertion clonotypes were not invariant T cells. Without tracking the same donors, conclusions rested on cross-sectional statistical analysis.

Unmatched junction bases numbered 10, after V lost 2 bases and J lost 9 bases. The CDR3 totals 15 residues. CDR1 is MDHEN, CDR2 SYDVKM, per germline. This clonotype has only a few counts. Antigen specificity is unknown. Through template switching, a universal primer site was introduced, and the cDNA contained unique molecular identifiers. One entry per CDR3 protein results from TCRdb running MiXCR on the 5' RACE reads. The sample holds 200,000 to 250,000 distinct CDR3 sequences; 6.5% to 8.5% are singletons and the top ten take 1.5% to 2.5%. These data were likewise used in another study, on yellow fever vaccine responses in identical twins.

The rearrangement uses TRBV28 and TRBJ2-7; 10 bases match TRBD2. Sequenced material: memory (CD45RO+) T cells sorted from blood. The receptor comes from a woman aged 18-35 years in good health. CDR3 sequence: CASSLSSSGRYGQYF. CDR3 sequence (DNA): TGTGCCAGCAGTTTAAGTTCTAGCGGGAGATATGGGCAGTACTTC.